The 16 T cell receptor beta chains below were found in one sample sequenced in a study of control samples from healthy donors and cancer patients. Data came from immunoSEQ multiplex PCR; TCRdb stores just in-frame clones and leaves some out. The sample lists some 410,000 clones, 75% to 95% seen once, with around 6.4% in the top ten. The sample was PBMCs. The receptors come from a man aged 35 to 55 with head and neck cancer.

This clone was seen once. The gene calls are TRBV30 and TRBJ2-5; D gene unclear. Germline V gene lookup returns CDR1 GTSNPN and CDR2 SVGIG (reference sequence). The CDR3 is 12 residues long. Trimming left V 2 bases short and J 1 base short, with 5 bases between. The CDR3 coding sequence is TGTGCCTGGAGTCAGGTCCAAGAGACCCAGTACTTC. Protein sequence: CAWSQVQETQYF.

A few counts support this clone. This sequence joins TRBV4-2 and TRBJ1-2; 8 bases are a match to TRBD1. Germline V gene data show CDR1 as LGHNA and CDR2 as YNFKEQ. The ends lost 1 base at V and 6 bases at J; junction bases unmatched: 10. The CDR3 spans 16 residues. The CDR3 DNA reads as TGTGCCAGCAGCCAAGCAGGGGGCATAAGATACGATGGCTACACCTTC. Residues: CASSQAGGIRYDGYTF.

The chain combines TRBV10-3 with TRBJ2-7, with 7 bases lining up with TRBD1. This CDR3 region has 12 residues. Germline V CDR1 and CDR2: ENHRY, SYGVKD. Unmatched junction bases numbered 5, after V lost 10 bases and J lost 2 bases. The chain's CDR3 is CATRGSTYEQYF. The CDR3 DNA is TGTGCCACCAGGGGGTCCACCTACGAGCAGTACTTC.

Points on this clone: The CDR3 carries no conserved terminal phenylalanine or tryptophan, so it likely arises from a read error. V usage is TRBV29-1 and J usage is TRBJ2-7, with TRBD2 matching over 8 bases. V trimming: 6 bases; J trimming: 10 bases; junction bases outside the gene matches: 23. The CDR3 runs to 16 residues. CDR1 is SQVTM and CDR2 is ANQGSEA in the germline V gene. In DNA, the CDR3 is TGCAGCGTCCGACCCCACACCCTAGCGGGCGCGGGCCACCAGTACCTC. Protein sequence: CSVRPHTLAGAGHQYL.

This clone was seen a single time. V and J are TRBV11-1 and TRBJ2-5; 8 bases fit TRBD2. The V gene's germline CDR1 is SGHAT and CDR2 FQDESV (reference sequence). The CDR3 totals 16 residues. Trimming cost V 5 bases and J 6 bases; bases outside gene matches: 14. The CDR3 protein is CASSPQTGGARQTQYF. The CDR3 DNA is TGTGCCAGCAGCCCCCAGACGGGGGGGGCTCGTCAGACCCAGTACTTC. The whole variable domain, filled in from reference TRBV11-1 and TRBJ2-5, reads EAEVAQSPRYKITEKSQAVAFWCDPISGHATLYWYRQILGQGPELLVQFQDESVVDDSQLPKDRFSAERLKGVDSTLKIQPAELGDSAMYLCASSPQTGGARQTQYFGPGTRLLVL.

The genes are TRBV9 and TRBJ1-1; possible D gene TRBD1, 5 bases. From germline, CDR1 is SGDLS and CDR2 YYNGEE. This CDR3 is 15 amino acids long. Trimming took 3 bases from V and 2 from J, leaving 14 bases between them. The CDR3 protein is CASSARGTGNTEAFF. DNA for the CDR3: TGTGCCAGCAGCGCCCGCGGGACGGGAAACACTGAAGCTTTCTTT.

V is TRBV18 and J is TRBJ2-3, with D perhaps matching TRBD2 (7 bases). The CDR3 has 15 residues. CDR1 KGHSH and CDR2 LQKENI come from the germline V gene. V was trimmed by 3 bases and J by 6 bases, leaving 16 bases between them. CDR3 sequence reads: CASSPVGGLSDTQYF. The CDR3 DNA reads TGTGCCAGCTCACCGGTGGGGGGGCTCTCTGATACGCAGTATTTT.

The rearrangement links TRBV28 to TRBJ2-3, with no clear D. This CDR3 region has 14 residues. Trimming cost V 7 bases and J 3 bases, with 14 bases left between them. Germline CDR1 MDHEN, CDR2 SYDVKM. For the CDR3, the DNA is TGTGCCAGCATTCTGGGTAGTGGAACAGATACGCAGTATTTT. Its protein product is CASILGSGTDTQYF. The whole variable domain, filled in from reference TRBV28 and TRBJ2-3, reads DVKVTQSSRYLVKRTGEKVFLECVQDMDHENMFWYRQDPGLGLRLIYFSYDVKMKEKGDIPEGYSVSREKKERFSLILESASTNQTSMYLCASILGSGTDTQYFGPGTRLTVL.

This clone occurred once. The V gene is TRBV27, the J gene TRBJ2-7, with D tentatively TRBD1 or TRBD2 (5 bases each). V was cut by 1 base and J by 2 bases, with 12 bases left in between. Looked up from germline, CDR1 is MNHEY and CDR2 is SMNVEV (reference sequence). The CDR3 is made up of 15 amino acids. The CDR3 sequence: CASSLLGELPYEQYF. CDR3 sequence (DNA): TGTGCCAGCAGTTTATTGGGGGAACTCCCCTACGAGCAGTACTTC.

The gene calls are TRBV5-1 and TRBJ2-1; D gene ambiguous. V lost 1 base and J lost 3, with 14 bases in between. This CDR3 has 16 residues. The germline V gene encodes CDR1 SGHRS and CDR2 YFSETQ. CDR3 in DNA: TGCGCCAGCAGCTTGAATGTGCGTCTCAGCTACAATGAGCAGTTCTTC. Translating gives CASSLNVRLSYNEQFF. The full variable domain, its missing parts supplied by reference TRBV5-1 and TRBJ2-1, is KAGVTQTPRYLIKTRGQQVTLSCSPISGHRSVSWYQQTPGQGLQFLFEYFSETQRNKGNFPGRFSGRQFSNSRSEMNVSTLELGDSALYLCASSLNVRLSYNEQFFGPGTRLTVL.

V is TRBV5-1 and J is TRBJ2-5; D is perhaps TRBD1 (5 bases). The germline gives CDR1 SGHRS, CDR2 YFSETQ. V was cut by 2 bases and J by 3 bases, with 14 bases left in between. CDR3 length equals 15 residues. The CDR3 DNA is TGCGCCAGCAGCTTTAATCGACAGAGAGAAGAGACCCAGTACTTC. Residues: CASSFNRQREETQYF.

The V and J genes are TRBV27 and TRBJ2-6; D not certain. From germline, CDR1 is MNHEY and CDR2 SMNVEV (reference sequence). With 2 bases removed from V and 2 bases from J, the gap between germline ends came to 10 bases. The CDR3 totals 16 residues. The CDR3 DNA sequence: TGTGCCAGCAGTTTAGCCGTCCCTACTGGGGCCAACGTCCTGACTTTC. This translates into CASSLAVPTGANVLTF.

The chain is built from TRBV5-1 and TRBJ1-1; TRBD1 might be the D (5 bases). Germline V gene lookup returns CDR1 SGHRS and CDR2 YFSETQ. The CDR3 has 14 residues. The V end was cut by 0 bases, the J end by 0 bases, with 6 bases between. The CDR3 loop reads CASSLAGMNTEAFF. The CDR3 nucleotides read TGCGCCAGCAGCTTGGCAGGGATGAACACTGAAGCTTTCTTT.

The V call is TRBV24-1, the J call TRBJ2-3; the match to TRBD1 covers 9 bases. Germline-derived CDR1 and CDR2 are KGHDR and SFDVKD. The CDR3 is 16 residues long. J was trimmed by 1 base and V by 5 bases; bases with no gene match: 6. In DNA form, the CDR3 reads TGTGCCACCAGTGGCCGGGACAGGGAGCGCACAGATACGCAGTATTTT. This gives the protein CATSGRDRERTDTQYF.

The genes are TRBV29-1 and TRBJ2-5; D perhaps matches TRBD1 (6 bases). The CDR3 sequence is 14 residues long. Per germline, CDR1 SQVTM and CDR2 ANQGSEA. The V end was cut by 5 bases, the J end by 5 bases, with 18 bases between. In DNA, the CDR3 is TGCAGCGTTTCGACAGGACCGAGGGGGGAGACCCAGTACTTC. As protein: CSVSTGPRGETQYF.

The chain joins TRBV5-6 to TRBJ2-3, with D perhaps given as TRBD1 or TRBD2 (5 bases each). Trimming shortened V by 0 bases and J by 2 bases, and 10 bases separated the two germline ends. The CDR3 is made up of 15 amino acids. Germline CDR1 and CDR2: SGHDT and YYEEEE. The CDR3 protein is CASSLGTGPTDTQYF. In DNA form, the CDR3 reads TGTGCCAGCAGCTTGGGGACGGGACCCACAGATACGCAGTATTTT.